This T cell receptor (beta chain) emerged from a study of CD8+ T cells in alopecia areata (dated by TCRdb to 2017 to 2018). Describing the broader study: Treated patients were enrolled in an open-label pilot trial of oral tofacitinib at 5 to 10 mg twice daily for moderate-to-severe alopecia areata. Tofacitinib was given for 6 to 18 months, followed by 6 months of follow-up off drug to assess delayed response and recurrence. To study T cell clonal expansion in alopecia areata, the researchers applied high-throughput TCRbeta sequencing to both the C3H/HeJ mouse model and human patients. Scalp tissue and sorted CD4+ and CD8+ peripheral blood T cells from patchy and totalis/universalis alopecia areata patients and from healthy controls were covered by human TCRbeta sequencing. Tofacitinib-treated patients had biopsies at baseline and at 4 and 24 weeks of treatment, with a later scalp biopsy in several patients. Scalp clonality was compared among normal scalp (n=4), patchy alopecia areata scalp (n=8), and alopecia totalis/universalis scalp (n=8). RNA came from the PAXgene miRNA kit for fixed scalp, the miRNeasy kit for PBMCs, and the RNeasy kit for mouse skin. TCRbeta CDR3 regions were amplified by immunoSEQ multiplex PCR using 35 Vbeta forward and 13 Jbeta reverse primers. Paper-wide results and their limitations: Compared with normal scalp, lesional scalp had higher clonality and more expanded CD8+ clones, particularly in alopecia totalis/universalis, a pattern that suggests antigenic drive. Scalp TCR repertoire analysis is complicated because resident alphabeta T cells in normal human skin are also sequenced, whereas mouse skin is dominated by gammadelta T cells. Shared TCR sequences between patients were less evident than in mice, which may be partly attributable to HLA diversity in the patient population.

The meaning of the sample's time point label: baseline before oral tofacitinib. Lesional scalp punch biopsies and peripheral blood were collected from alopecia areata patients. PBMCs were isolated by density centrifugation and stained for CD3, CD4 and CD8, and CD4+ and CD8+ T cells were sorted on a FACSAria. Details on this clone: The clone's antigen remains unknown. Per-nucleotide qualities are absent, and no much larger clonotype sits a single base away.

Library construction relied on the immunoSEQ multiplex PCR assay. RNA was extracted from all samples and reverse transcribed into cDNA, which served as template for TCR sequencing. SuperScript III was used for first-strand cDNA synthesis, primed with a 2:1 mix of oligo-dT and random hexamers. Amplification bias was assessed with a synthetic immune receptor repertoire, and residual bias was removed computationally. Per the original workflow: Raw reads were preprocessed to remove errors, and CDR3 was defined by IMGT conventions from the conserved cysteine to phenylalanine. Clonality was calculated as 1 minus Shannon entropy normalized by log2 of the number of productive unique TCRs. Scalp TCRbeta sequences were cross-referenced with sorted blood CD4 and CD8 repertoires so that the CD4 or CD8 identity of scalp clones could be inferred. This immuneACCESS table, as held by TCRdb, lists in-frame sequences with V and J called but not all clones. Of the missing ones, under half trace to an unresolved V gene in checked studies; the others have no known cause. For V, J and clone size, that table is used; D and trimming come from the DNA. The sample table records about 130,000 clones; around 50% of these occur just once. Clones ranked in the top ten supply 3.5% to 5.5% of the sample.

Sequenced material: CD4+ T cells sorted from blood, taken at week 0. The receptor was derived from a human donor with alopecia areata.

The DNA sequence follows: TGTGCCAGCAGCCTTACAGCGAGGAACACTGAAGCTTTCTTT. Translated, this is CASSLTARNTEAFF. Recombination joined TRBV5-6 with TRBJ1-1; the D gene assignment is ambiguous. The CDR3 covers 14 residues, taking in both the cysteine and the phenylalanine. Of the read, only the CDR3 DNA is kept; its 42 bases are in frame from base 1. Via the germline V gene, CDR1 is SGHDT and CDR2 YYEEEE. Between the V and J ends, shortened by 4 bases and 1 base respectively, the junction contains 11 bases.